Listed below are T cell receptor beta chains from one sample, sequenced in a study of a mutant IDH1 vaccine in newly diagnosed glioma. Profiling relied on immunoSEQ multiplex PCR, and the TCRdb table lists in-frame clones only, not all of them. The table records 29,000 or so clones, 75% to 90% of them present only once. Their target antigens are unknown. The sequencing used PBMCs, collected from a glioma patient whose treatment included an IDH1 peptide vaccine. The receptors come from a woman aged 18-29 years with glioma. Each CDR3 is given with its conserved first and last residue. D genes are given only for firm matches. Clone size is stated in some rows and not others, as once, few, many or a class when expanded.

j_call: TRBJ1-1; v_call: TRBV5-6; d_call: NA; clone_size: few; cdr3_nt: TGTGCCAGCAGTTCACAGGGACCTGAAGCTTTCTTT; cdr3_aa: CASSSQGPEAFF
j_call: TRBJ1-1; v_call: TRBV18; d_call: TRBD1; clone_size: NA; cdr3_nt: TGTGCCAGCTCACCACCAGGGGGACAGGGAAACACTGAAGCTTTCTTT; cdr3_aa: CASSPPGGQGNTEAFF
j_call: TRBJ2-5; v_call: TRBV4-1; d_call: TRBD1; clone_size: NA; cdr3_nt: TGCGCCAGCAGCCTCCATTCCGGGGACAGGGAGACGTCGACCCAGTACTTC; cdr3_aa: CASSLHSGDRETSTQYF
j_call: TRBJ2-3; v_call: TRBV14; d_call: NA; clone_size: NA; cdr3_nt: TGTGCCAGCAGCCAAGATGGGACTGCTTCAGATACGCAGTATTTT; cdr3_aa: CASSQDGTASDTQYF
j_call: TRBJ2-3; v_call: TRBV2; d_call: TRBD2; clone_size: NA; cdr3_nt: TGTGCCAGCAGTCTTACTAGCGGGGGTGGAGATACGCAGTATTTT; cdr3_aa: CASSLTSGGGDTQYF
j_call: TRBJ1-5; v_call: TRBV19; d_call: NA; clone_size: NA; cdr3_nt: TGTGCCAGTAGTATAGATACGGATCAGCCCCAGCATTTT; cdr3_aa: CASSIDTDQPQHF
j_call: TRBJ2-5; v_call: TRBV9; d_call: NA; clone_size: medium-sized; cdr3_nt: TGTGCCAGCAGCGTAGACGCTAGTGGGCCAGAGACCCAGTACTTC; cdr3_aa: CASSVDASGPETQYF
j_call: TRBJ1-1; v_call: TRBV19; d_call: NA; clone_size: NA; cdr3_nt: TGTGCCAGTAGTATACAGCTGAACACTGAAGCTTTCTTT; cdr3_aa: CASSIQLNTEAFF
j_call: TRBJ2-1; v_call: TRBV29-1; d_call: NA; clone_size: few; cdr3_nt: TGCAGCGTGGACCATCCTTACAATGAGCAGTTCTTC; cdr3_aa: CSVDHPYNEQFF
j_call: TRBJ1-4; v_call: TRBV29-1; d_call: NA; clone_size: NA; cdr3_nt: TGCAGCGTTGAAGATCCAAGGTTTGCAACTAATGAAAAACTGTTTTTT; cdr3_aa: CSVEDPRFATNEKLFF
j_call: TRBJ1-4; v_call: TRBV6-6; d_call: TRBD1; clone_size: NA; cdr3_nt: TGTGCCAGCAGACCAACAACAGGGGGATGGGAAAAACTGTTTTTT; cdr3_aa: CASRPTTGGWEKLFF
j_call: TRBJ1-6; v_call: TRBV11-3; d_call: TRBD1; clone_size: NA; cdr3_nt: TGTGCCAGCAGCTGGACAGGGGATAATTCACCCCTCCACTTT; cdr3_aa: CASSWTGDNSPLHF
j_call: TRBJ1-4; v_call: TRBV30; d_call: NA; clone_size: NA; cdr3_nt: TGTGCCTGGAGTGCGACAGGAAATGAAAAACTGTTTTTT; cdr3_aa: CAWSATGNEKLFF
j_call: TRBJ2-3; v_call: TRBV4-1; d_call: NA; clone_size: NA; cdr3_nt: TGCGCCAGCTCGCTGACTGCCCGGGATACGCAGTATTTT; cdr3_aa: CASSLTARDTQYF
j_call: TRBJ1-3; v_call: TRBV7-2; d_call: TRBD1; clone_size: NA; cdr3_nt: TGTGCCAGCAGCAGGACAGGGTTTTCTGGAAACACCATATATTTT; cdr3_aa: CASSRTGFSGNTIYF
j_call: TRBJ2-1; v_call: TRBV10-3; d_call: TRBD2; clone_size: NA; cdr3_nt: TGTGCCATCAGTGTATCCGGGACTAGCGATCAGGGGTCCTACAATGAGCAGTTCTTC; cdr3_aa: CAISVSGTSDQGSYNEQFF
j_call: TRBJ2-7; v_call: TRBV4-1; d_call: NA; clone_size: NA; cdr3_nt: TGCGCCAGCAGCCAAGATAGACGTTTGTACTTC; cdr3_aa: CASSQDRRLYF
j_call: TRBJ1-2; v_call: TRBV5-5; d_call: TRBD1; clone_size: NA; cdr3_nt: TGTGCCAGCAGCTTGGACCCGACAGGGCCACTACCCCCCTGGGGCTACACCTTC; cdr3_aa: CASSLDPTGPLPPWGYTF